This T cell receptor (beta chain) is from a study of response to subunit inactivated influenza vaccine. Study-wide findings and caveats: The authors offered the suggestion that each seasonal influenza vaccination recruits few new T cells.

This CDR3 comprises 14 residues. Germline V gene sequence: CDR1 LGHDT, CDR2 YNNKEL (reference sequence). V shed 6 bases, J shed 5 bases, and the junction held 7 bases outside the gene matches. TCRdb fed the RT-PCR reads into MiXCR, producing one record per CDR3 protein. The sample includes hundreds of thousands of distinct CDR3 sequences, 10% to 15% of them seen just once. This clonotype was found a few times. Its antigen is unidentified. The sample here was PBMCs from blood, taken more than 35 days after vaccination. This chain connects TRBV3-1 to TRBJ2-1; 7 bases align to TRBD2. This TCR came from a man aged 45 to 65 who received an inactivated influenza vaccine. Here the CDR3 reads CASSNLAGHNEQFF. CDR3 bases: TGTGCCAGCAGTAACTTAGCGGGCCACAATGAGCAGTTCTTC.